The 27 T cell receptor beta chains presented below share a single source sample, sequenced in a study of blood T cell repertoires in COVID-19 (dated by TCRdb to about 2020). The library was built by means of the immunoSEQ multiplex PCR assay. TCRdb holds this immuneACCESS table with in-frame rearrangements only. Some clones are missing; in checked studies, unresolved V genes explain under half, and the rest has no known cause. Present in this sample are around 300,000 clones, over 75% of which were seen just once. In total, the top ten clones hold approximately 10% of the sample. Sequenced: peripheral blood. The receptors were sampled from an older woman with acute or convalescent COVID-19.

The genes are TRBV27 and TRBJ1-5; 12 bases are a match to TRBD1. This CDR3 is 15 amino acids long. J gave up 7 bases and V 8 bases, and 9 bases lay outside the gene matches. Germline CDR1 reads MNHEY; CDR2 reads SMNVEV (reference sequence). CDR3 sequence: CASGRDRGRIQPQHF. The CDR3 DNA reads as TGTGCCAGCGGACGGGACAGGGGGCGCATCCAGCCCCAGCATTTT.

This chain links TRBV7-9 with TRBJ1-2; D gene unclear. V was pared by 11 bases and J by 2 bases, with 9 bases between. This CDR3 is built from 11 residues. CDR1 and CDR2 from the germline V gene are SEHNR and FQNEAQ (reference sequence). CDR3 nucleotides: TGTGCCGGCCAGGCCAACTATGGCTACACCTTC. Its translation: CAGQANYGYTF.

This chain connects TRBV18 to TRBJ1-2; tentative D call: TRBD1 (5 bases). In germline, CDR1 is KGHSH, CDR2 LQKENI. The CDR3 is made up of 15 amino acids. The V and J ends lost 3 bases and 3 bases respectively, with 14 bases between them. CDR3 in DNA: TGTGCCAGCTCACCTCAGGGTGCGTACGACTATGGCTACACCTTC. Translating it yields CASSPQGAYDYGYTF.

The CDR3 loop reads CASSPGVRAVNDTQYF. The CDR3 DNA is TGTGCCAGCAGCCCAGGGGTCCGGGCCGTGAACGATACGCAGTATTTT. V and J are TRBV5-6 and TRBJ2-3, with D maybe TRBD1 (6 bases). Germline loops: CDR1 SGHDT, CDR2 YYEEEE. The CDR3 spans 16 residues. V shed 4 bases and J shed 6 bases, with 21 bases lying between them.

The chain uses TRBV11-2 and TRBJ2-1; 12 nucleotides agree with TRBD2. CDR1 is SGHAT and CDR2 is FQNNGV in the germline V gene. This CDR3 is built from 16 residues. V was clipped by 2 bases and J by 3 bases; unmatched bases: 2. Here the CDR3 reads CASSLLAGGLYNEQFF. CDR3 sequence (DNA): TGTGCCAGCAGCTTACTAGCGGGGGGGCTCTACAATGAGCAGTTCTTC. The entire variable domain, with the rest obtained from reference TRBV11-2 and TRBJ2-1, is as follows: EAGVAQSPRYKIIEKRQSVAFWCNPISGHATLYWYQQILGQGPKLLIQFQNNGVVDDSQLPKDRFSAERLKGVDSTLKIQPAKLEDSAVYLCASSLLAGGLYNEQFFGPGTRLTVL.

The V and J genes are TRBV9 and TRBJ2-1; D not resolved. Germline CDR1 SGDLS, CDR2 YYNGEE. The ends were cut back, 4 bases at V and 10 bases at J, with 9 bases in the middle. The CDR3 is 11 amino acids. The DNA of the CDR3 is TGTGCCAGCAGCCCAGTCGGGGAGCAGTTCTTC. This gives the protein CASSPVGEQFF. The full variable domain, in which reference TRBV9 and TRBJ2-1 provide the parts outside the CDR3, is DSGVTQTPKHLITATGQRVTLRCSPRSGDLSVYWYQQSLDQGLQFLIQYYNGEERAKGNILERFSAQQFPDLHSELNLSSLELGDSALYFCASSPVGEQFFGPGTRLTVL.

The rearrangement uses TRBV7-2 and TRBJ1-1, with unresolved D. V was cut by 5 bases and J by 1 base, with 14 bases left in between. The CDR3 totals 15 residues. Germline V CDR1 and CDR2: SGHTA, FQGNSA. CDR3 in amino acids: CASSLQALGNTEAFF. CDR3 DNA: TGTGCCAGCAGCCTCCAGGCCCTTGGGAACACTGAAGCTTTCTTT.

The chain is built from TRBV7-8 and TRBJ1-2; 7 bases fit TRBD1. Germline CDR1 SGHVS, CDR2 FQNEAQ. The CDR3 has 13 amino acids. The V segment lost 5 bases and the J segment 3 bases; nucleotides outside the gene matches: 3. CDR3 amino acids: CASSHDRDYGYTF. The CDR3, as DNA: TGTGCCAGCAGCCACGACAGGGACTATGGCTACACCTTC.

The CDR3 region has the DNA TGTGCCACCAGCAGAGATAACAGGGAAACCTACGAGCAGTACTTC. Protein product: CATSRDNRETYEQYF. The chain links TRBV15 to TRBJ2-7, with D maybe TRBD1 (6 bases). Germline V CDR1 and CDR2: LNHNV, YYDKDF (reference sequence). V was shortened by 0 bases and J by 2 bases, with 11 bases between the two germline ends. The CDR3 consists of 15 residues.

On this clone: Other DNA sequences within the sample encode an identical CDR3. V and J are TRBV6-5 and TRBJ1-6; TRBD1 aligns across 7 bases. The CDR3 runs to 14 residues. CDR1 and CDR2 from the germline V gene are MNHEY and SVGAGI. V was clipped by 5 bases and J by 10 bases; unmatched bases: 8. DNA of the CDR3: TGTGCCAGCAGTAGATCAGGGGGTAACTCACCCCTCCACTTT. It yields the protein CASSRSGGNSPLHF.

The chain joins TRBV3-1 (or the pseudogene TRBV3-2) to TRBJ1-1; maybe TRBD1 (6 bases). V dropped 1 base and J dropped 2 bases, with 20 bases sitting between them. Per the germline V gene, CDR1 is LGHDT and CDR2 is YNNKEL (reference sequence). The CDR3 has 18 residues. CDR3: CASSQVGGGVQVNTEAFF. CDR3 in DNA: TGTGCCAGCAGCCAAGTAGGGGGGGGCGTTCAGGTCAACACTGAAGCTTTCTTT.

The rearrangement joins TRBV29-1 to TRBJ1-3; D remains unclear. The germline CDR1 and CDR2 sequences are SQVTM and ANQGSEA. This CDR3 has 12 amino acids. V lost 4 bases, J lost 0 bases, and 4 bases lay in between. The CDR3 is CSVASSGNTIYF. The CDR3 coding sequence is TGCAGCGTTGCATCCTCTGGAAACACCATATATTTT.

This chain links TRBV5-1 with TRBJ2-2; D possibly corresponds to TRBD1 (6 bases). Trimming shortened V by 1 base and J by 7 bases, and 11 bases separated the two germline ends. Germline V gene data show CDR1 as SGHRS and CDR2 as YFSETQ. This CDR3 spans 14 amino acids. The CDR3 spells CASSLSQGIGELFF. Written as DNA, the CDR3 is TGCGCCAGCAGCTTGTCACAGGGAATCGGGGAGCTGTTTTTT.

This chain connects TRBV7-8 to TRBJ2-5, with TRBD2 matching over 9 bases. CDR1 SGHVS and CDR2 FQNEAQ come from the germline V gene. The CDR3 loop spans 17 amino acids. The junction had 12 bases not matched to a gene; V was cut back by 3 bases and J by 4 bases. In DNA, the CDR3 is TGTGCCAGCAGCTTGGGTCGTCGGACTAGCGTACGAGAGACCCAGTACTTC. Protein: CASSLGRRTSVRETQYF.

The genes are TRBV6-1 and TRBJ1-1; 8 bases agree with TRBD1. The CDR3 consists of 16 residues. CDR1 is MNHNS, CDR2 SASEGT, per germline. Trimming removed 2 bases from V and 11 bases from J; junction bases left unmatched: 16. The chain's CDR3 is CASSEYYGNRGDWAFF. The CDR3 DNA follows: TGTGCCAGCAGTGAATATTATGGGAACAGGGGGGATTGGGCTTTCTTT.

The chain employs TRBV5-1 and TRBJ1-3; the D is unclear. From germline, CDR1 is SGHRS and CDR2 YFSETQ. Between the trimmed V and J ends, which lost 2 bases and 0 bases, there was a span of 9 bases. The CDR3 covers 15 residues. CDR3 amino acids: CASSFETNSGNTIYF. As DNA, the CDR3 is TGCGCCAGCAGCTTCGAGACTAACTCTGGAAACACCATATATTTT.

To note about this clone: This CDR3 is also generated by other DNA sequences in the sample. This sequence joins TRBV18 and TRBJ1-5; possible D gene TRBD1, 5 bases. There are 13 residues in the CDR3. V was trimmed by 6 bases and J by 4 bases, leaving 10 bases between them. Germline values: CDR1 KGHSH, CDR2 LQKENI. The CDR3 bases are TGTGCCAGCTCTGGGGGGGGAAATCAGCCCCAGCATTTT. Translation gives CASSGGGNQPQHF. The entire variable domain, with the rest obtained from reference TRBV18 and TRBJ1-5, is as follows: NAGVMQNPRHLVRRRGQEARLRCSPMKGHSHVYWYRQLPEEGLKFMVYLQKENIIDESGMPKERFSAEFPKEGPSILRIQQVVRGDSAAYFCASSGGGNQPQHFGDGTRLSIL.

V gene TRBV11-3 combines with J gene TRBJ1-1; perhaps TRBD1 as D (5 bases). The ends were cut back, 1 base at V and 6 bases at J, with 15 bases in the middle. CDR3 length: 15 residues. The germline gives CDR1 SGHNT, CDR2 YENEEA. Here the CDR3 DNA reads TGTGCCAGCAGCTTAGGGGGGGACGCCGAGGCTGAAGCTTTCTTT. Amino acid sequence: CASSLGGDAEAEAFF.

In this sample, this clone turned up a few times. This sequence joins TRBV12-5 and TRBJ1-6, with 8 bases identical to TRBD1. Germline CDR1 reads LGHNT; CDR2 reads FRNRAP. This CDR3 is built from 14 residues. V shed 3 bases, J shed 6 bases, and the junction held 1 base outside the gene matches. CDR3 nucleotides: TGTGCTAGTGGTTTTGGGACAGGTAATTCACCCCTCCACTTT. It is translated as CASGFGTGNSPLHF.

The rearrangement joins TRBV7-9 to TRBJ1-1; 10 bases match TRBD1. Germline values: CDR1 SEHNR, CDR2 FQNEAQ (reference sequence). The CDR3 spans 17 residues. V dropped 3 bases and J dropped 4; count of bases not matched to a gene: 11. CDR3 protein: CASSFRTGGTGSTEAFF. In DNA, the CDR3 is TGTGCCAGCAGCTTCCGGACAGGGGGAACGGGGAGCACTGAAGCTTTCTTT.

J is TRBJ1-1 and V is TRBV7-3, with D possibly matching TRBD1 (5 bases). V was pared by 5 bases and J by 7 bases, with 17 bases between. The CDR3 length is 14 residues. Per germline, CDR1 SGHTA and CDR2 FQGTGA. CDR3 sequence: CASSPSGLAIEAFF. In nucleotides, the CDR3 is TGTGCCAGCAGCCCATCGGGACTGGCGATTGAAGCTTTCTTT.

The chain uses TRBV29-1 and TRBJ1-3; D remains ambiguous. The CDR3 sequence is 13 residues long. V shed 4 bases and J shed 1 base, with 8 bases lying between them. Germline V lookup: CDR1 SQVTM, CDR2 ANQGSEA. CDR3 DNA: TGCAGCGTTGTGGAGCCGTCTGGAAACACCATATATTTT. Translated, it gives CSVVEPSGNTIYF. Based on the CDR3 plus reference TRBV29-1 and TRBJ1-3, the full variable domain is SAVISQKPSRDICQRGTSLTIQCQVDSQVTMMFWYRQQPGQSLTLIATANQGSEATYESGFVIDKFPISRPNLTFSTLTVSNMSPEDSSIYLCSVVEPSGNTIYFGEGSWLTVV.

V is TRBV2 and J is TRBJ2-7, with 9 positions matching TRBD1. CDR1 is SNHLY and CDR2 is FYNNEI in the germline V gene. V gave up 4 bases and J gave up 2 bases; unmatched junction bases: 6. The CDR3 has 15 residues. The CDR3 nucleotides are TGTGCCAGCAGTGGCTCCGGGACAGGGCCCTACGAGCAGTACTTC. It encodes CASSGSGTGPYEQYF. The full variable domain, its missing parts supplied by reference TRBV2 and TRBJ2-7, is EPEVTQTPSHQVTQMGQEVILRCVPISNHLYFYWYRQILGQKVEFLVSFYNNEISEKSEIFDDQFSVERPDGSNFTLKIRSTKLEDSAMYFCASSGSGTGPYEQYFGPGTRLTVT.

The DNA for the CDR3 is TGTGCCAGCAGCCGCAACAGGGGCTTAGAGGGTGGCTACACCTTC. Amino acid sequence: CASSRNRGLEGGYTF. The chain uses TRBV3-1 (or the pseudogene TRBV3-2) and TRBJ1-2, with 7 bases lining up with TRBD1. V lost 4 bases to trimming and J lost 7 bases; unmatched junction nucleotides: 12. CDR3 length equals 15 residues. CDR1 and CDR2 from the germline V gene are LGHDT and YNNKEL (reference sequence).

The chain employs TRBV13 and TRBJ1-5; TRBD1 might be the D (6 bases). This CDR3 is built from 16 residues. Germline-derived CDR1 and CDR2 are PRHDT and FYEKMQ (reference sequence). Trimming stripped 5 bases from V and 4 bases from J, with 18 bases between. CDR3 region: CASSTTGTNANQPQHF. The CDR3 DNA follows: TGTGCCAGCAGCACTACCGGGACAAACGCAAATCAGCCCCAGCATTTT.

The rearrangement joins TRBV3-1 (or the pseudogene TRBV3-2) to TRBJ1-2, with 7 bases matching TRBD1. CDR1 LGHDT and CDR2 YNNKEL come from the germline V gene (reference sequence). Unmatched junction bases numbered 7, after V lost 5 bases and J lost 1 base. This CDR3 has 15 amino acids. The CDR3 DNA sequence: TGTGCCAGCAGCGAAAGGGACAGCTTTAACTATGGCTACACCTTC. It specifies CASSERDSFNYGYTF.

V is TRBV19 and J is TRBJ2-5; 13 bases are a match to TRBD2. CDR1 is LNHDA, CDR2 SQIVND, per germline (reference sequence). The CDR3 is 15 residues long. J lost 2 bases, V lost 4 bases, and 1 base had no gene match. CDR3 DNA sequence: TGTGCCAGTAGTAAACTAGCGGGGGGGCAAGAGACCCAGTACTTC. It yields the protein CASSKLAGGQETQYF.